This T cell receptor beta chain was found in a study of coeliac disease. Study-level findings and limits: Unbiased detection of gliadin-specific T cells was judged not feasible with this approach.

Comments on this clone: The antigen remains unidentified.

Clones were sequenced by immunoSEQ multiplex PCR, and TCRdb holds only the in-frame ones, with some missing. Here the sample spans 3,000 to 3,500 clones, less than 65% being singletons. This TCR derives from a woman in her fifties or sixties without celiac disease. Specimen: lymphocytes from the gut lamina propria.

The CDR3 here is CASSVGTGLAGRPSTDTQYF. The CDR3 region has the DNA TGTGCCAGCAGCGTTGGGACGGGACTAGCGGGACGTCCTAGCACAGATACGCAGTATTTT. This chain connects TRBV9 to TRBJ2-3; 13 bases match TRBD2. With V trimmed by 2 bases and J by 0 bases, 12 bases remained unmatched. The germline V gene has CDR1 SGDLS and CDR2 YYNGEE. The CDR3 covers 20 residues.